This T cell receptor beta chain was recovered during a study of cytomegalovirus exposure and HLA in healthy donors. The wider study: Around 200 million T cells yielded approximately 100 million unique TCR beta sequences, as an earlier analysis found.

Notes on the study in general: V segments that were indistinguishable, TRBV6-2 and TRBV6-3 among them, were omitted from analysis. Among immune exposure information, only CMV serostatus was available.

V lost 4 bases and J lost 4, with 8 bases in between. The CDR3 loop spans 13 amino acids. Germline assignment: CDR1 SGHNT and CDR2 YYREEE (reference sequence). Details on this clone: Its antigen is still unknown.

The PCR contained 60 Vbeta and 13 Jbeta primers. Method: immunoSEQ multiplex PCR; TCRdb's copy keeps in-frame clones and lacks some. This sample carries some 240,000 clones, about 78% of them seen once, and the ten largest clones take 3.5% to 4%. The chain recombines TRBV5-4 with TRBJ2-2; D uncertain. The sample was PBMCs. This TCR came from a male donor in good health and CMV-seronegative. CDR3 DNA: TGTGCCAGCAGCGTTTCCGGCACCGGGGAGCTGTTTTTT. As protein: CASSVSGTGELFF.